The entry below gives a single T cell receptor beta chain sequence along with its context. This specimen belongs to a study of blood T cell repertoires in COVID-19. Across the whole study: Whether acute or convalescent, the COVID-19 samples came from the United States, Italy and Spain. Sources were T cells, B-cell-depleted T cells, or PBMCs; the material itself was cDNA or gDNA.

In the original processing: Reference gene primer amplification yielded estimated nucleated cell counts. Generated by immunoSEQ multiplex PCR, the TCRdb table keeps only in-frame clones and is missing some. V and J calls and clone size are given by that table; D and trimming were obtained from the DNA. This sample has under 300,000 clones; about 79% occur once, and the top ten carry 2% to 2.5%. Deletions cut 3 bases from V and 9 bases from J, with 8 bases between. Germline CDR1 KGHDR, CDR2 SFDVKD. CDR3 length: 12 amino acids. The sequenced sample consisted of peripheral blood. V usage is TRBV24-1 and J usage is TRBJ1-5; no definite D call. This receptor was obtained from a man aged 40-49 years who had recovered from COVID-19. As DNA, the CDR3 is TGTGCCACCAGTGATCCTTCGGGGCCCCAGCATTTT. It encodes CATSDPSGPQHF.